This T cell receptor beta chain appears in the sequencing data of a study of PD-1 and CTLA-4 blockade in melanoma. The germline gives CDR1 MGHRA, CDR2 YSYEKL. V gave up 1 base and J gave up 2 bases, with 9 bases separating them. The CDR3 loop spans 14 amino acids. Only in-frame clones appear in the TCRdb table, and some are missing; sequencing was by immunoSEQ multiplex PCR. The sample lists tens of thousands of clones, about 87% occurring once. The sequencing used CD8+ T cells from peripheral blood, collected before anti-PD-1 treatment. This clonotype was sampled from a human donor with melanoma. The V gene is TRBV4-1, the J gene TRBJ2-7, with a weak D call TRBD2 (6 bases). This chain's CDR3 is CASSQGGGAYEQYF. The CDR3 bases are TGCGCCAGCAGCCAAGGGGGCGGGGCCTACGAGCAGTACTTC.